The T cell receptor (beta chain) described here comes from a study of cytomegalovirus exposure and HLA in healthy donors. Study conclusions and caveats: Reports showed the classifier diagnosing cytomegalovirus status with high specificity and sensitivity.

60 Vbeta and 13 Jbeta primers were used in PCR. Libraries were prepared by immunoSEQ multiplex PCR; TCRdb keeps only in-frame clonotypes and omits some of them. This sample carries roughly 120,000 clones, roughly 65% of them seen once, and the ten largest clones take about 9%. Trimming removed 1 base at V and 2 bases at J, with 6 bases between. The CDR3 runs to 14 residues. The germline gives CDR1 SEHNR, CDR2 FQNEAQ (reference sequence). With respect to this clone: The antigen is unknown.

The sequence came from a man aged 35 to 55 in good health and CMV-seropositive. The chain links TRBV7-9 to TRBJ1-3; maybe TRBD1 (6 bases). Sequenced: PBMCs. CDR3 DNA: TGTGCCAGCAGCTTAGGACAGGCTGGAAACACCATATATTTT. Protein product: CASSLGQAGNTIYF. Together with reference TRBV7-9 and TRBJ1-3, the CDR3 gives the full variable domain: DTGVSQNPRHKITKRGQNVTFRCDPISEHNRLYWYRQTLGQGPEFLTYFQNEAQLEKSRLLSDRFSAERPKGSFSTLEIQRTEQGDSAMYLCASSLGQAGNTIYFGEGSWLTVV.